Below are 31 T cell receptor beta chains sequenced from a single sample in a study of blood T cells in healthy people across ages. The second PCR ran roughly 7 to 11 cycles with a sample-barcoded 5' primer and J-beta primers. Via MiXCR, TCRdb re-called the 5' RACE reads, giving one row per CDR3 protein. The data hold fewer than 2,000,000 distinct CDR3 sequences, with 30% to 40% observed a single time. Sequenced input: blood. The receptors were gathered from a human donor in good health.

This clonotype was detected only a few times. One end of the junction fails to match germline, which may point to a read error. V is TRBV27 and J is TRBJ2-4; no clear D. This CDR3 region has 15 residues. Germline V gives CDR1 MNHEY, CDR2 SMNVEV (reference sequence). The CDR3 DNA is TGTGCCAGTAGTTTGAAAAGTCCGGGTTACAATGAGCAGTACTTC. This encodes CASSLKSPGYNEQYF.

A few counts support this clonotype. The chain links TRBV20-1 to TRBJ1-6; possible D gene TRBD1, 6 bases. The germline gives CDR1 DFQATT, CDR2 SNEGSKA (reference sequence). Deletions cut 1 base from V and 9 bases from J, with 13 bases between. This CDR3 comprises 14 residues. The CDR3 loop is CSARAQGTVSPLHF. The CDR3, as DNA: TGCAGTGCTAGAGCACAGGGTACAGTTTCACCCCTCCACTTT.

The chain couples TRBV5-5 to TRBJ1-1, with 9 positions matching TRBD1. With V trimmed by 4 bases and J by 4 bases, 5 bases remained unmatched. This CDR3 contains 14 residues. Looked up from germline, CDR1 is SGHKS and CDR2 is YYEKEE (reference sequence). The CDR3 DNA sequence: TGTGCCAGCAGCATACAGGGGGCAAGCACTGAAGCTTTCTTT. This encodes CASSIQGASTEAFF.

A note on this clonotype: Compared with germline, one end of the junction differs, possibly owing to a read error. This sequence joins TRBV7-8 and TRBJ1-1; D unclear. CDR1 is SGHVS and CDR2 is FQNEAQ in the germline V gene. CDR3 size: 13 residues. The CDR3 DNA sequence: TGTACCAGCAGCCGAGAAGAGAACACTGAAGCTTTCTTT. It yields the protein CTSSREENTEAFF.

Turning to this clonotype: Its ends do not fully match the called genes, so a read error is possible. The chain recombines TRBV7-9 with TRBJ1-1, with 7 positions matching TRBD1. The CDR3 contains 14 residues. The germline gives CDR1 SEHNR, CDR2 FQNEAQ (reference sequence). CDR3 loop: CANSLPHRGSEAFF. The CDR3 nucleotides are TGTGCCAACAGCTTGCCGCACAGGGGAAGTGAAGCTTTCTTT.

The chain links TRBV28 to TRBJ2-4, with D perhaps matching TRBD1 (7 bases). Trimming took off 6 bases at V and 9 bases at J, with 21 bases between the two ends. CDR1 is MDHEN, CDR2 SYDVKM, per germline. The CDR3 length is 15 residues. The CDR3 coding sequence is TGTGCCAGCAGCCCTGTAGGAGGGGGCCGTATCATTCAGTACTTC. Translated, it gives CASSPVGGGRIIQYF.

The chain uses TRBV20-1 and TRBJ2-7; possibly TRBD1 for D (5 bases). There are 13 residues in the CDR3. The V gene lost 1 base and the J gene lost 5 bases, with 12 bases spanning the gap. CDR1 and CDR2 (germline): DFQATT, SNEGSKA (reference sequence). This CDR3 reads CSARAGRFDEQYF. Here the CDR3 DNA reads TGCAGTGCTAGAGCAGGGCGCTTCGACGAGCAGTACTTC.

This chain uses TRBV11-2 with TRBJ2-1, with 13 positions matching TRBD2. Germline V gives CDR1 SGHAT, CDR2 FQNNGV. The CDR3 is made up of 16 amino acids. V shed 5 bases, J shed 8 bases, and the junction held 9 bases outside the gene matches. The CDR3 protein is CASSNNFGLAGDEQFF. The CDR3 nucleotides read TGTGCCAGCAGCAATAACTTCGGACTAGCGGGGGATGAGCAGTTCTTC.

The V call is TRBV27, the J call TRBJ2-7, with TRBD2 as a possible D gene (6 bases). TRBJ2-5 explains the end of the DNA better; the J call may be wrong. The CDR3 sequence is 16 residues long. The germline V gene encodes CDR1 MNHEY and CDR2 SMNVEV (reference sequence). The CDR3 DNA is TGTGCCAGCAGTTTATCCCCTTGGGAGGCTGGCGAGACCCAGTACTTC. Protein: CASSLSPWEAGETQYF.

There are a few counts of this clonotype. V is TRBV4-3 and J is TRBJ1-1; D gene uncertain. CDR3 size: 14 residues. Germline CDR1 LGHNA, CDR2 YSLEER. Trimming cost V 3 bases and J 3 bases, with 11 bases left between them. CDR3 sequence: CASSQLSVDTEAFF. The CDR3 region has the DNA TGCGCCAGCAGCCAGCTCTCGGTGGACACTGAAGCTTTCTTT.

This clonotype was detected a few times. This chain uses TRBV11-2 with TRBJ2-7, with TRBD2 matching 9 bases. The germline CDR1 and CDR2 sequences are SGHAT and FQNNGV. Unmatched junction bases numbered 9, after V lost 5 bases and J lost 4 bases. The CDR3 contains 15 residues. The CDR3 coding sequence is TGTGCCAGCAGCCAAGAGACTAGCGGCTATTACGAGCAGTACTTC. It specifies CASSQETSGYYEQYF.

The chain combines TRBV7-2 with TRBJ1-2; D is unclear. Germline CDR1 SGHTA, CDR2 FQGNSA. CDR3 length: 12 residues. V was shortened by 5 bases and J by 4 bases, with 8 bases between the two germline ends. The CDR3 DNA is TGTGCCAGCAGCCGAACGACCTATGGCTACACCTTC. Translated: CASSRTTYGYTF.

This chain connects TRBV6-1 to TRBJ1-1, with D perhaps matching TRBD1 (5 bases). The CDR3 runs to 12 residues. V lost 6 bases and J lost 7, with 12 bases in between. The germline CDR1 and CDR2 sequences are MNHNS and SASEGT. DNA of the CDR3: TGTGCCAGCAGCCACGGGACCGTTGAAGCTTTCTTT. Translated, it gives CASSHGTVEAFF.

CDR3 DNA sequence: TGCAGCGGGGGGACAGGGAGCTACGAGCAGTACTTC. Amino acids: CSGGTGSYEQYF. The chain is built from TRBV29-1 and TRBJ2-7; 9 nucleotides agree with TRBD1. CDR1 and CDR2 (germline): SQVTM, ANQGSEA. V lost 7 bases, J lost 3 bases, and 4 bases stayed unmatched. This CDR3 spans 12 amino acids.

The chain uses TRBV11-3 and TRBJ1-2, with no clear D. Trimming stripped 3 bases from V and 5 bases from J, with 13 bases between. CDR1 SGHNT and CDR2 YENEEA come from the germline V gene. This CDR3 region has 14 residues. CDR3 coding DNA: TGTGCCAGCAGCTTTGGTCGCACGGAATATGGCTACACCTTC. Encoded protein: CASSFGRTEYGYTF.

The CDR3 protein is CAISQDRGSYNEQFF. Written as DNA, the CDR3 is TGTGCCATCAGCCAGGACAGGGGGTCCTACAATGAGCAGTTCTTC. The gene calls are TRBV10-3 and TRBJ2-1; 10 bases match TRBD1. Germline V gene data show CDR1 as ENHRY and CDR2 as SYGVKD. V trimming: 6 bases; J trimming: 1 base; junction bases outside the gene matches: 3. This CDR3 region has 15 residues.

The chain carries TRBV7-9 and TRBJ2-7; TRBD1 aligns across 8 bases. CDR1 SEHNR and CDR2 FQNEAQ come from the germline V gene (reference sequence). The CDR3 totals 18 residues. V lost 5 bases and J lost 0; bases outside the gene matches: 15. In nucleotides, the CDR3 is TGTGCCAGCAGCCCCCCGGACAGGGTAGTCTCTAGCTCCTACGAGCAGTACTTC. This encodes CASSPPDRVVSSSYEQYF.

This clonotype was counted once. The CDR3 reads CSAALTTASTDTQYF. As DNA, the CDR3 is TGCAGTGCTGCCTTGACAACAGCTAGCACAGATACGCAGTATTTT. The chain employs TRBV20-1 and TRBJ2-3; D call uncertain. Germline assignment: CDR1 DFQATT and CDR2 SNEGSKA (reference sequence). CDR3 length: 15 residues. Deletions cut 5 bases from V and 0 bases from J, with 15 bases between.

The V gene is TRBV20-1, the J gene TRBJ2-1; D possibly corresponds to TRBD2 (5 bases). The CDR3 consists of 13 residues. The germline V gene has CDR1 DFQATT and CDR2 SNEGSKA (reference sequence). Trimming left V 0 bases short and J 7 bases short, with 10 bases between. CDR3 protein: CSARDLTGNEQFF. The CDR3 coding sequence is TGCAGTGCTAGAGATCTTACGGGGAATGAGCAGTTCTTC.

CDR3 sequence (DNA): TGTGCCAGCAGTGAACTAGGCTCCCCCTCCTACAATGAGCAGTTCTTC. Its translation: CASSELGSPSYNEQFF. The chain carries TRBV2 and TRBJ2-1, with unresolved D. Germline values: CDR1 SNHLY, CDR2 FYNNEI. This CDR3 is built from 16 residues. With 2 bases removed from V and 0 bases from J, the gap between germline ends came to 11 bases.

The rearrangement links TRBV4-3 to TRBJ2-3, with D unresolved. In germline, CDR1 is LGHNA, CDR2 YSLEER. The CDR3 loop spans 15 amino acids. Trimming pared 0 bases from V and 5 bases from J, leaving 12 bases between. The CDR3 sequence: CASSQERSWGDTQYF. CDR3 coding DNA: TGCGCCAGCAGCCAAGAACGATCGTGGGGAGATACGCAGTATTTT.

This clonotype was picked up a small number of times. The chain employs TRBV5-5 and TRBJ1-2; D remains unclear. The CDR3 has 15 amino acids. The ends were cut back, 4 bases at V and 5 bases at J, with 18 bases in the middle. Germline CDR1 is SGHKS and CDR2 is YYEKEE (reference sequence). CDR3 in DNA: TGTGCCAGCAGCCCGGACGGTGGCAATTCATATGGCTACACCTTC. It codes for CASSPDGGNSYGYTF.

V is TRBV6-2 or TRBV6-3 and J is TRBJ2-7; no clear D gene. The CDR3 covers 18 residues. Per the germline V gene, CDR1 is MNHEY and CDR2 is SVGEGT. Trimming shortened V by 2 bases and J by 5 bases, and 25 bases separated the two germline ends. The CDR3 sequence: CASSYDLSSYGIDNEQYF. CDR3 bases: TGTGCCAGCAGTTACGACTTAAGCAGTTACGGTATCGACAACGAGCAGTACTTC.

The chain couples TRBV18 to TRBJ2-6, with 7 bases lining up with TRBD1. The CDR3 spans 17 residues. CDR1 and CDR2 from the germline V gene are KGHSH and LQKENI. After removal of 3 bases from V and 1 base from J, the junction contained 6 bases not matched to a gene. CDR3 nucleotides: TGTGCCAGCTCACCCTGGACAGGAACTTCTGGGGCCAACGTCCTGACTTTC. It encodes CASSPWTGTSGANVLTF. The full variable domain, with the rest looked up from reference TRBV18 and TRBJ2-6, is NAGVMQNPRHLVRRRGQEARLRCSPMKGHSHVYWYRQLPEEGLKFMVYLQKENIIDESGMPKERFSAEFPKEGPSILRIQQVVRGDSAAYFCASSPWTGTSGANVLTFGAGSRLTVL.

This clonotype turned up a few times. This chain links TRBV4-1 with TRBJ1-6; D unclear. Germline loops: CDR1 MGHRA, CDR2 YSYEKL. This CDR3 region has 15 residues. Between the trimmed V and J ends, which lost 2 bases and 2 bases, there was a span of 7 bases. CDR3 bases: TGCGCCAGCAGCCAACAGGTTACCTATAATTCACCCCTCCACTTT. Encoded protein: CASSQQVTYNSPLHF.

A note on this clonotype: This could be a read error, since a much larger clone is one nucleotide away. The chain combines TRBV5-6 with TRBJ2-6, with D perhaps assigned TRBD1 or TRBD2 (5 bases each). The CDR3 is made up of 16 amino acids. Germline V CDR1 and CDR2: SGHDT, YYEEEE. The CDR3 coding sequence is TGTGCCAGCAGCTTGAGAGGGACCTCTGGGGCCAACGTCCGGACTTTC. It encodes CASSLRGTSGANVRTF.

This clonotype has only one observation. No conserved phenylalanine or tryptophan ends this CDR3, so it is likely a read error. CDR3 in DNA: TGCAGCGTTGAAGAGACCCGCGGCTACACCGTC. Protein: CSVEETRGYTV. J is TRBJ1-2 and V is TRBV29-1; D gene ambiguous. Germline V CDR1 and CDR2: SQVTM, ANQGSEA. The germline V and J ends were trimmed by 0 bases and 8 bases, with 7 bases remaining between them. The CDR3 loop spans 11 amino acids.

This rearrangement joins TRBV5-1 to TRBJ2-5; D perhaps matches TRBD2 (6 bases). Looked up from germline, CDR1 is SGHRS and CDR2 is YFSETQ. With 4 bases removed from V and 8 bases from J, the gap between germline ends came to 15 bases. The CDR3 totals 13 residues. CDR3 nucleotides: TGCGCCAGCAGCCCCGGGGGTCCCAGTACCCAGTACTTC. Its translation: CASSPGGPSTQYF.

A word on this clonotype: At one end, the junction sequence differs from germline, possibly due to a read error. The rearrangement uses TRBV20-1 and TRBJ2-3; D possibly corresponds to TRBD2 (7 bases). The germline V gene encodes CDR1 DFQATT and CDR2 SNEGSKA (reference sequence). The CDR3 spans 13 residues. The CDR3: CSARTGGTDMQYF. DNA of the CDR3: TGCAGTGCTAGGACGGGGGGCACAGATATGCAGTATTTT.

This clonotype appeared a few times. The V gene is TRBV24-1, the J gene TRBJ1-2; tentative D call: TRBD1 (5 bases). The V gene lost 5 bases and the J gene lost 5 bases, with 20 bases spanning the gap. Looked up from germline, CDR1 is KGHDR and CDR2 is SFDVKD. The CDR3 runs to 16 residues. The CDR3 protein is CATSVRDFRGLYGYTF. The CDR3 coding sequence is TGTGCCACCAGTGTCCGGGACTTTCGGGGATTGTATGGCTACACCTTC.

This clonotype was picked up a small number of times. V is TRBV2 and J is TRBJ2-3; D is unresolved. There are 14 residues in the CDR3. Between the trimmed V and J ends, which lost 7 bases and 2 bases, there was a span of 13 bases. Germline assignment: CDR1 SNHLY and CDR2 FYNNEI. For the CDR3, the DNA is TGTGCCAGCAAGGAAAGGGTCCCCACAGATACGCAGTATTTT. It translates to CASKERVPTDTQYF.